This T cell receptor beta chain was identified in a study of shared T cell receptors in the human thymus. The V gene end was trimmed by 6 bases and the J gene end by 6 bases; junction bases not matched to a gene: 7. This CDR3 spans 14 amino acids. Germline V gene lookup returns CDR1 MNHNS and CDR2 SASEGT. The repertoire was sequenced with immunoSEQ multiplex PCR; TCRdb's copy has only in-frame clones and lacks some. The table records about 610,000 clones, roughly 88% of them present only once. These sequences were also reported in another study, on human thymus T cells. That publication notes: Resections removed during corrective heart surgery provided the thymus tissue used.

Source material: thymocytes. The J gene is TRBJ1-5, the V gene TRBV6-1; 8 nucleotides align to TRBD1. The sequence was collected from a boy under two years old with a congenital heart defect. The chain's CDR3 is CASRLGQGGQPQHF. CDR3 coding DNA: TGTGCCAGCAGGCTCGGACAGGGCGGTCAGCCCCAGCATTTT.